This T cell receptor (beta chain) was sequenced during a study of T cell repertoires in cytomegalovirus infection. Study information: HLA-B-restricted CMV epitopes that are well studied were used alongside recently identified HLA-C-restricted ones. Public TCR beta signatures indicated both CMV infection and matching HLA type. Study results and limitations: In two of eight donors, the top clonotype was HLA-C-restricted CMV-specific. The study identified carriers of CMV plus the relevant HLA from cumulative public TCR beta family frequency.

MiXCR, run by TCRdb on the reads, gives a single entry per CDR3 protein. There are around 750,000 distinct CDR3 sequences in the sample; roughly 33% occur only once, and under 15% lies in the top ten. Concerning this clonotype: Antigen unknown.

Germline lookup yields CDR1 LNHDA and CDR2 SQIVND (reference sequence). The V and J ends lost 5 bases and 8 bases respectively, with 15 bases between them. The CDR3 runs to 13 residues. The source material was cultured CD8+ T cells from PBMCs, sampled from culture after CMV antigen stimulation. The source is a human donor in good health (CMV status not recorded). Some clones in this sample may be carry-over from other donors' samples. The gene calls are TRBV19 and TRBJ1-1; the D gene is possibly TRBD1 (6 bases). The CDR3 protein is CASSLKGVTEAFF. CDR3 nucleotide sequence: TGTGCCAGTAGTCTGAAGGGGGTTACAGAAGCTTTCTTT.